The next 32 T cell receptor beta chains were all read from a single sample in a study of blood T cell repertoires in COVID-19. TCRdb's copy holds only in-frame clones and misses some; the assay was immunoSEQ multiplex PCR. The sample holds about 150,000 clones; roughly nine tenths are singletons and the top ten take around 0.55%. The sample was peripheral blood. These receptors all stem from a man aged 45-65 years with acute or convalescent COVID-19.

This chain uses TRBV29-1 with TRBJ1-2; D might be TRBD1 (6 bases). The length of the CDR3 is 11 residues. V gave up 4 bases and J gave up 6 bases, with 9 bases separating them. CDR1 and CDR2 from the germline V gene are SQVTM and ANQGSEA. The chain's CDR3 is CSVGQDDGYTF. DNA of the CDR3: TGCAGCGTTGGACAGGATGATGGCTACACCTTC.

This rearrangement joins TRBV2 to TRBJ2-5; perhaps TRBD2 as D (6 bases). Germline values: CDR1 SNHLY, CDR2 FYNNEI. V shed 7 bases and J shed 5 bases, with 14 bases lying between them. The CDR3 is 13 residues long. The CDR3 DNA reads TGTGCCAGCAAAATCGAGGGGAGGGAGACCCAGTACTTC. Amino acids: CASKIEGRETQYF.

This chain joins TRBV5-5 and TRBJ1-1; D is ambiguous. The V gene lost 0 bases and the J gene lost 2 bases, with 5 bases spanning the gap. Per germline, CDR1 SGHKS and CDR2 YYEKEE (reference sequence). The CDR3 sequence is 13 residues long. The CDR3 nucleotides read TGTGCCAGCAGCTTGGCCCTAAACACTGAAGCTTTCTTT. This codes for CASSLALNTEAFF.

J is TRBJ2-7 and V is TRBV5-1; 13 positions match TRBD2. There are 15 residues in the CDR3. Germline CDR1 SGHRS, CDR2 YFSETQ. J gave up 6 bases and V 2 bases, and 5 bases lay outside the gene matches. CDR3 bases: TGCGCCAGCAGCTTTACCGGGACTAGCGGGACCGAGCAGTACTTC. This codes for CASSFTGTSGTEQYF.

This sequence joins TRBV5-1 and TRBJ1-3; tentatively, D is TRBD1 (6 bases). Germline lookup yields CDR1 SGHRS and CDR2 YFSETQ. Trimming left V 2 bases short and J 2 bases short, with 14 bases between. The CDR3 covers 16 residues. The CDR3 DNA is TGCGCCAGCAGCTTTACCGGGGGGGCTGCTGGAAACACCATATATTTT. This sequence encodes CASSFTGGAAGNTIYF.

The V and J genes are TRBV4-2 and TRBJ2-2, with 8 bases matching TRBD2. This CDR3 has 17 amino acids. CDR1 LGHNA and CDR2 YNFKEQ come from the germline V gene. The trim removed 0 bases at V and 2 bases at J, leaving 5 bases unmatched. The DNA of the CDR3 is TGTGCCAGCAGCCAAGAGGTAGCGGGGCGAAACACCGGGGAGCTGTTTTTT. This gives the protein CASSQEVAGRNTGELFF.

V and J are TRBV5-1 and TRBJ2-2, with TRBD2 matching 10 bases. The junction had 2 bases not matched to a gene; V was cut back by 6 bases and J by 0 bases. The germline gives CDR1 SGHRS, CDR2 YFSETQ. CDR3 length equals 15 residues. CDR3 nucleotides: TGCGCCAGCACCCTAGCGGGAGCGAACACCGGGGAGCTGTTTTTT. Protein sequence: CASTLAGANTGELFF.

The chain is built from TRBV3-1 (or the pseudogene TRBV3-2) and TRBJ2-7, with TRBD1 as a possible D gene (5 bases). Germline-derived CDR1 and CDR2 are LGHDT and YNNKEL (reference sequence). V lost 6 bases and J 7 bases, leaving 10 bases between the germline ends. The CDR3 sequence is 11 residues long. Here the CDR3 DNA reads TGTGCCAGCAGTCAGGGTTCTGAGCAGTACGTC. This translates into CASSQGSEQYV.

The chain links TRBV7-2 to TRBJ2-1; maybe TRBD1 (6 bases). V was pared by 1 base and J by 4 bases, with 14 bases between. This CDR3 region has 16 residues. The germline gives CDR1 SGHTA, CDR2 FQGNSA. The CDR3 loop reads CASSLGGTGLYNEQFF. In DNA form, the CDR3 reads TGTGCCAGCAGCTTAGGAGGTACAGGGCTATACAATGAGCAGTTCTTC.

The rearrangement joins TRBV24-1 to TRBJ2-3; 9 nucleotides agree with TRBD2. CDR1 KGHDR and CDR2 SFDVKD come from the germline V gene. CDR3 length equals 17 residues. V lost 4 bases, J lost 8 bases, and 15 bases stayed unmatched. CDR3 in amino acids: CATSDPSAGGPQGTQYF. The CDR3 DNA reads TGTGCCACCAGTGACCCTTCAGCGGGGGGCCCACAGGGTACGCAGTATTTT.

The chain is built from TRBV5-1 and TRBJ2-7, with a possible D match to TRBD2 (6 bases). CDR1 is SGHRS and CDR2 is YFSETQ in the germline V gene. Trimming cost V 0 bases and J 8 bases, with 18 bases left between them. There are 15 residues in the CDR3. The chain's CDR3 is CASSLAGLGGDKQYV. The CDR3 DNA reads as TGCGCCAGCAGCTTGGCGGGCCTCGGAGGGGATAAGCAGTACGTC.

This chain connects TRBV28 to TRBJ2-1, with 9 bases aligning to TRBD2. V was pared by 2 bases and J by 7 bases, with 6 bases of the junction left unmatched. CDR1 is MDHEN, CDR2 SYDVKM, per germline. CDR3 size: 15 residues. The CDR3 is CASSLGGRAGNEQFF. DNA for the CDR3: TGTGCCAGCAGTTTAGGCGGGAGGGCCGGAAATGAGCAGTTCTTC. Full variable domain (outside the CDR3, taken from reference TRBV28 and TRBJ2-1): DVKVTQSSRYLVKRTGEKVFLECVQDMDHENMFWYRQDPGLGLRLIYFSYDVKMKEKGDIPEGYSVSREKKERFSLILESASTNQTSMYLCASSLGGRAGNEQFFGPGTRLTVL.

The rearrangement joins TRBV6-5 to TRBJ1-6, with D perhaps TRBD1 (6 bases). The CDR3 extends over 14 amino acids. The germline CDR1 and CDR2 sequences are MNHEY and SVGAGI. V was pared by 6 bases and J by 7 bases, with 13 bases between. CDR3 sequence reads: CASSFYRDNSPLHF. CDR3 DNA sequence: TGTGCCAGCAGCTTTTACAGGGACAATTCACCCCTCCACTTT.

The chain recombines TRBV9 with TRBJ1-2; TRBD1 might be the D (5 bases). Germline V gives CDR1 SGDLS, CDR2 YYNGEE. V was cut by 4 bases and J by 5 bases, with 18 bases left in between. The CDR3 runs 15 residues. As DNA, the CDR3 is TGTGCCAGCAGCTTATCGGGGGGGAAGAGATATGGCTACACCTTC. Translating it yields CASSLSGGKRYGYTF. Filled out from reference TRBV9 and TRBJ1-2, the complete variable domain reads DSGVTQTPKHLITATGQRVTLRCSPRSGDLSVYWYQQSLDQGLQFLIQYYNGEERAKGNILERFSAQQFPDLHSELNLSSLELGDSALYFCASSLSGGKRYGYTFGSGTRLTVV.

V and J are TRBV10-1 and TRBJ1-6, with D perhaps matching TRBD1 (6 bases). The germline CDR1 and CDR2 sequences are WNHNN and SYGVQD (reference sequence). Trimming left V 6 bases short and J 7 bases short, with 10 bases between. The length of the CDR3 is 13 residues. The CDR3 is CASSGQRNSPLHF. In DNA, the CDR3 is TGCGCCAGCAGCGGACAGAGAAATTCACCCCTCCACTTT.

The chain is built from TRBV3-1 (or the pseudogene TRBV3-2) and TRBJ2-2; 10 bases align to TRBD1. The CDR3 has 16 amino acids. V trimming: 4 bases; J trimming: 2 bases; junction bases outside the gene matches: 4. Per the germline V gene, CDR1 is LGHDT and CDR2 is YNNKEL (reference sequence). The CDR3 sequence: CASSPRDRGNTGELFF. The CDR3 DNA is TGTGCCAGCAGCCCCAGGGACAGGGGCAACACCGGGGAGCTGTTTTTT.

The gene calls are TRBV18 and TRBJ2-7, with TRBD1 as a possible D gene (5 bases). This CDR3 has 16 residues. Germline CDR1 reads KGHSH; CDR2 reads LQKENI. The V gene lost 3 bases and the J gene lost 7 bases, with 22 bases spanning the gap. CDR3 sequence: CASSPPGAGIVGEQYF. Written as DNA, the CDR3 is TGTGCCAGCTCACCCCCTGGGGCAGGCATTGTGGGGGAGCAGTACTTC. The complete variable domain, with remaining parts taken from reference TRBV18 and TRBJ2-7, reads NAGVMQNPRHLVRRRGQEARLRCSPMKGHSHVYWYRQLPEEGLKFMVYLQKENIIDESGMPKERFSAEFPKEGPSILRIQQVVRGDSAAYFCASSPPGAGIVGEQYFGPGTRLTVT.

The rearrangement uses TRBV7-8 and TRBJ1-5; TRBD1 matches at 7 bases. The CDR3 sequence is 17 residues long. CDR1 and CDR2 from the germline V gene are SGHVS and FQNEAQ. V gave up 8 bases and J gave up 9 bases; unmatched junction bases: 22. The CDR3 loop is CASGDAGGGGLSGPQHF. CDR3 nucleotide sequence: TGTGCCAGCGGTGATGCGGGTGGAGGGGGCCTCTCAGGGCCCCAGCATTTT.

The genes are TRBV10-3 and TRBJ2-1; 8 bases line up with TRBD1. V gave up 5 bases and J gave up 9 bases; unmatched junction bases: 12. Germline V gives CDR1 ENHRY, CDR2 SYGVKD. CDR3 length: 15 residues. The CDR3 loop reads CAISLDRGIVSEQFF. The CDR3 nucleotides read TGTGCCATCAGTCTAGACAGGGGCATCGTTAGTGAGCAGTTCTTC.

In this sample, this clone turned up once. The chain couples TRBV12-3 or TRBV12-4 to TRBJ2-1, with D perhaps TRBD2 (6 bases). The length of the CDR3 is 12 residues. With 4 bases removed from V and 8 bases from J, the gap between germline ends came to 9 bases. For the CDR3, the DNA is TGTGCCAGCAGTTCCGGGGGTTATGAGCAGTTCTTC. Translating gives CASSSGGYEQFF.

The chain combines TRBV7-6 with TRBJ2-1, with D possibly matching TRBD2 (7 bases). This CDR3 is built from 15 residues. CDR1 is SGHVS and CDR2 is FNYEAQ in the germline V gene. Trimming took off 5 bases at V and 0 bases at J, with 11 bases between the two ends. CDR3 sequence: CASSAGADSYNEQFF. The CDR3, as DNA: TGTGCCAGCAGCGCGGGGGCAGACTCCTACAATGAGCAGTTCTTC. The full variable domain, in which reference TRBV7-6 and TRBJ2-1 provide the parts outside the CDR3, is GAGVSQSPRYKVTKRGQDVALRCDPISGHVSLYWYRQALGQGPEFLTYFNYEAQQDKSGLPNDRFSAERPEGSISTLTIQRTEQRDSAMYRCASSAGADSYNEQFFGPGTRLTVL.

The rearrangement joins TRBV19 to TRBJ2-2; 12 bases are shared with TRBD2. In germline, CDR1 is LNHDA, CDR2 SQIVND (reference sequence). There are 14 residues in the CDR3. Trimming removed 3 bases from V and 8 bases from J; junction bases left unmatched: 1. As DNA, the CDR3 is TGTGCCAGTAGTATGACTAGCGGGAGAGGGGAGCTGTTTTTT. It translates to CASSMTSGRGELFF.

This clone has just one count. This chain connects TRBV11-3 to TRBJ2-3; D perhaps matches TRBD2 (5 bases). CDR1 is SGHNT and CDR2 is YENEEA in the germline V gene. The CDR3 extends over 13 amino acids. The V and J ends lost 5 bases and 3 bases respectively, with 9 bases between them. In DNA form, the CDR3 reads TGTGCCAGCAGCCCAACGGGGACAGATACGCAGTATTTT. Its protein product is CASSPTGTDTQYF.

J is TRBJ1-4 and V is TRBV2, with 7 bases aligning to TRBD1. CDR3 size: 15 residues. Germline CDR1 and CDR2: SNHLY and FYNNEI. The V gene end was trimmed by 4 bases and the J gene end by 8 bases; junction bases not matched to a gene: 10. CDR3 DNA sequence: TGTGCCAGCAGTGGCCGGGACAGCGAGGGGGAAAAACTGTTTTTT. It encodes CASSGRDSEGEKLFF.

J is TRBJ1-2 and V is TRBV4-2; 7 bases are shared with TRBD1. Losses at the gene ends were 1 base for V and 4 bases for J; bases not matched to a gene: 6. The germline V gene encodes CDR1 LGHNA and CDR2 YNFKEQ. CDR3 length: 15 amino acids. The CDR3 DNA sequence: TGTGCCAGCAGCCAAGGACAGGGTAGAGGCTATGGCTACACCTTC. It is translated as CASSQGQGRGYGYTF.

The chain couples TRBV2 to TRBJ1-1; perhaps TRBD1 as D (6 bases). Per germline, CDR1 SNHLY and CDR2 FYNNEI. V was trimmed by 6 bases and J by 1 base, leaving 12 bases between them. There are 14 residues in the CDR3. CDR3 in DNA: TGTGCCAGCAGCTCCCGGGACACGAACACTGAAGCTTTCTTT. Translated, it gives CASSSRDTNTEAFF.

J is TRBJ2-7 and V is TRBV20-1, with no clear D. From germline, CDR1 is DFQATT and CDR2 SNEGSKA (reference sequence). Trimming pared 4 bases from V and 6 bases from J, leaving 10 bases between. This CDR3 contains 11 residues. CDR3 in amino acids: CSAKVTGEQYF. CDR3 sequence (DNA): TGCAGTGCTAAAGTGACGGGCGAGCAGTACTTC.

The gene calls are TRBV28 and TRBJ1-4; tentative D call: TRBD1 (6 bases). The CDR3 is made up of 13 amino acids. In germline, CDR1 is MDHEN, CDR2 SYDVKM. Trimming removed 7 bases from V and 3 bases from J, with 9 bases in between. The CDR3 DNA reads as TGTGCCAGCATGGGGGCGGCTAATGAAAAACTGTTTTTT. Protein: CASMGAANEKLFF.

V is TRBV14 and J is TRBJ1-5, with TRBD1 matching 11 bases. The CDR3 loop spans 18 amino acids. Looked up from germline, CDR1 is SGHDN and CDR2 is FVKESK. The V and J ends lost 4 bases and 1 base, in that order; junction bases with no gene match: 9. The CDR3 region is CASSRGTGGSTSNQPQHF. The CDR3 coding sequence is TGTGCCAGCAGCCGTGGGACAGGGGGTTCGACCAGCAATCAGCCCCAGCATTTT.

The chain joins TRBV5-1 to TRBJ1-4, with 8 bases that match TRBD1. The CDR3 runs to 15 residues. V lost 6 bases, J lost 5 bases, and 9 bases stayed unmatched. Germline CDR1 is SGHRS and CDR2 is YFSETQ. The CDR3 DNA reads TGCGCCAGCAAATTTCGGCCAGGGGGCAATGAAAAACTGTTTTTT. Residues: CASKFRPGGNEKLFF.

CDR3 amino acids: CASSMPGQGGSPLHF. The CDR3 bases are TGTGCCAGCAGTATGCCGGGACAGGGCGGTTCACCCCTCCACTTT. This chain links TRBV7-9 with TRBJ1-6; TRBD1 matches 9 bases. The V gene end was trimmed by 6 bases and the J gene end by 9 bases; junction bases not matched to a gene: 9. Germline V gene data show CDR1 as SEHNR and CDR2 as FQNEAQ (reference sequence). The CDR3 loop spans 15 amino acids.

This chain links TRBV9 with TRBJ2-1; 11 bases fit TRBD2. The CDR3 runs 16 residues. V dropped 6 bases and J dropped 9; count of bases not matched to a gene: 14. Germline CDR1 SGDLS, CDR2 YYNGEE. CDR3 region: CASTPSVAGGRTEQFF. The CDR3 DNA reads TGTGCCAGCACTCCCTCAGTAGCGGGGGGGCGGACTGAGCAGTTCTTC.